One sample yielded the 18 T cell receptor beta chains listed below, sequenced in a study of OX40 agonist ivuxolimab in advanced cancers. Here immunoSEQ multiplex PCR was the method, and the copy in TCRdb shows in-frame clones only, minus some. Seen here are some 62,000 clones, 79% observed once, and the top ten hold 11%. Sequenced material: CD4+ or CD8+ T cells sorted from blood, taken in a trial of the OX40 agonist ivuxolimab. These receptors were collected from an adult with an advanced solid tumor such as melanoma, head and neck, liver or kidney cancer.

The chain joins TRBV11-1 to TRBJ1-6; D is uncertain. This CDR3 has 15 amino acids. V was shortened by 6 bases and J by 7 bases, with 16 bases between the two germline ends. Germline assignment: CDR1 SGHAT and CDR2 FQDESV (reference sequence). CDR3 in DNA: TGTGCCAGCAGACCCGGCCTGGGAATCAATTCACCCCTCCACTTT. It codes for CASRPGLGINSPLHF. Using reference TRBV11-1 and TRBJ1-6 for the parts outside the CDR3, the full variable domain is EAEVAQSPRYKITEKSQAVAFWCDPISGHATLYWYRQILGQGPELLVQFQDESVVDDSQLPKDRFSAERLKGVDSTLKIQPAELGDSAMYLCASRPGLGINSPLHFGNGTRLTVT.

This chain connects TRBV28 to TRBJ1-2; the match to TRBD1 covers 9 bases. The CDR3 totals 14 residues. The junction had 6 bases not matched to a gene; V was cut back by 6 bases and J by 4 bases. Germline assignment: CDR1 MDHEN and CDR2 SYDVKM. Here the CDR3 reads CASSPGQGSYGYTF. In nucleotides, the CDR3 is TGTGCCAGCAGCCCGGGACAGGGATCCTATGGCTACACCTTC.

V and J are TRBV4-3 and TRBJ2-1; a possible D gene is TRBD2 (6 bases). CDR3 length equals 18 residues. CDR1 is LGHNA and CDR2 is YSLEER in the germline V gene. V was cut by 1 base and J by 4 bases, with 20 bases left in between. The CDR3 nucleotides are TGCGCCAGCAGCCAAGGTATCGGGTTTAGCGGAGTATACAATGAGCAGTTCTTC. As protein: CASSQGIGFSGVYNEQFF.

The gene calls are TRBV27 and TRBJ2-7, with 11 bases that match TRBD2. Germline CDR1 and CDR2: MNHEY and SMNVEV (reference sequence). Trimming removed 6 bases from V and 3 bases from J; junction bases left unmatched: 7. This CDR3 spans 15 amino acids. Here the CDR3 DNA reads TGTGCCAGCAGGTATCGACTAGCGGGGAACTACGAGCAGTACTTC. This codes for CASRYRLAGNYEQYF.

This chain links TRBV6-5 with TRBJ2-3, with D perhaps being TRBD1 or TRBD2 (6 bases each). V shed 7 bases and J shed 8 bases, with 22 bases lying between them. The CDR3 is 15 amino acids. From germline, CDR1 is MNHEY and CDR2 SVGAGI. Here the CDR3 reads CASTQSQPGAATQYF. CDR3 coding DNA: TGTGCCAGCACCCAGTCGCAGCCGGGGGCGGCTACGCAGTATTTT.

This clone was counted only a few times. The J gene is TRBJ2-3, the V gene TRBV27; 8 nucleotides align to TRBD2. From germline, CDR1 is MNHEY and CDR2 SMNVEV (reference sequence). The CDR3 contains 16 residues. Trimming at V came to 4 bases and at J to 6 bases, leaving 12 bases not matched to a gene. The CDR3: CASSSTGTSHADTQYF. The CDR3 DNA reads TGTGCCAGCAGTTCAACCGGGACTAGTCATGCCGATACGCAGTATTTT.

The V and J genes are TRBV5-6 and TRBJ1-3; unclear D gene. Trimming pared 1 base from V and 3 bases from J, leaving 8 bases between. From germline, CDR1 is SGHDT and CDR2 YYEEEE. This CDR3 is built from 14 residues. The CDR3 spells CASSLNGVGNTIYF. The CDR3 nucleotides read TGTGCCAGCAGCTTGAACGGGGTTGGAAACACCATATATTTT.

The V and J genes are TRBV19 and TRBJ2-1; the D is unclear. The CDR3 totals 15 residues. Germline CDR1 reads LNHDA; CDR2 reads SQIVND (reference sequence). Between the trimmed V and J ends, which lost 1 base and 4 bases, there was a span of 11 bases. The CDR3 sequence: CASSIGLGVYNEQFF. The CDR3 nucleotides read TGTGCCAGTAGTATAGGGTTAGGAGTTTACAATGAGCAGTTCTTC.

The rearrangement joins TRBV28 to TRBJ2-7, with D maybe TRBD2 (6 bases). This CDR3 has 13 residues. The V gene's germline CDR1 is MDHEN and CDR2 SYDVKM. The V end lost 10 bases, the J end lost 4 bases, and 17 bases lay between the germline ends. CDR3: CAITAGIGYEQYF. The CDR3, as DNA: TGTGCCATCACGGCGGGGATAGGGTACGAGCAGTACTTC.

This chain joins TRBV6-1 and TRBJ1-5; D remains unclear. V lost 5 bases to trimming and J lost 3 bases, with 11 bases between them. Germline assignment: CDR1 MNHNS and CDR2 SASEGT. The CDR3 extends over 14 amino acids. CDR3 nucleotide sequence: TGTGCCAGCAGTAGGGAACCATTCAATCAGCCCCAGCATTTT. It translates to CASSREPFNQPQHF.

V gene TRBV7-2 combines with J gene TRBJ2-2; perhaps TRBD2 as D (6 bases). V was pared by 5 bases and J by 7 bases, with 11 bases between. The CDR3 loop spans 13 amino acids. Looked up from germline, CDR1 is SGHTA and CDR2 is FQGNSA. The CDR3 reads CASSRGIGGELFF. The CDR3 coding sequence is TGTGCCAGCAGCCGCGGGATCGGCGGGGAGCTGTTTTTT. The variable domain in full, completed from reference TRBV7-2 and TRBJ2-2, reads GAGVSQSPSNKVTEKGKDVELRCDPISGHTALYWYRQSLGQGLEFLIYFQGNSAPDKSGLPSDRFSAERTGGSVSTLTIQRTQQEDSAVYLCASSRGIGGELFFGEGSRLTVL.

The gene calls are TRBV5-1 and TRBJ2-7; 10 bases match TRBD2. From germline, CDR1 is SGHRS and CDR2 YFSETQ. V gave up 0 bases and J gave up 5 bases; unmatched junction bases: 5. This CDR3 has 15 residues. The CDR3 sequence: CASSLVAGGLDEQYF. In DNA, the CDR3 is TGCGCCAGCAGCTTGGTAGCGGGGGGCCTGGACGAGCAGTACTTC.

The V and J genes are TRBV28 and TRBJ2-1; TRBD1 matches 9 bases. Looked up from germline, CDR1 is MDHEN and CDR2 is SYDVKM. The CDR3 spans 16 residues. Trimming cost V 4 bases and J 6 bases; bases outside gene matches: 10. The CDR3 sequence is CASSSTGTGTFNEQFF. The CDR3 region has the DNA TGTGCCAGCAGTTCGACCGGGACAGGGACTTTCAATGAGCAGTTCTTC.

The sample holds a few counts of this clone. The chain combines TRBV7-2 with TRBJ2-1, with D perhaps given as TRBD1 or TRBD2 (5 bases each). The CDR3 runs to 12 residues. Germline loops: CDR1 SGHTA, CDR2 FQGNSA. V was cut by 6 bases and J by 10 bases, with 13 bases left in between. The CDR3 DNA reads TGTGCCAGCAGTGGGGGAAGGAACGAGCAGTTCTTC. It encodes CASSGGRNEQFF.

CDR3 in amino acids: CASSDLWGQGSSYEQYF. Written as DNA, the CDR3 is TGTGCCAGCAGTGATCTTTGGGGACAGGGGAGCTCCTACGAGCAGTACTTC. The chain uses TRBV6-1 and TRBJ2-7; TRBD1 matches at 10 bases. The CDR3 extends over 17 amino acids. Germline CDR1 is MNHNS and CDR2 is SASEGT. Trimming cost V 3 bases and J 0 bases; bases outside gene matches: 8.

With regard to this clone: Compared with germline, one end of the junction differs, possibly owing to a read error. Other nucleotide sequences in the sample specify the same CDR3. This chain links TRBV4-3 with TRBJ1-1, with a tentative D call TRBD1 (6 bases). The germline V gene has CDR1 LGHNA and CDR2 YSLEER. This CDR3 is 15 amino acids long. DNA for the CDR3: TGCGCCAGCAGCCACCAGGGGTCGGGTGACACTGAAGCCTTCTTT. It codes for CASSHQGSGDTEAFF.

The V gene is TRBV30, the J gene TRBJ2-6; no clear D. Germline assignment: CDR1 GTSNPN and CDR2 SVGIG (reference sequence). The V end lost 1 base, the J end lost 4 bases, and 8 bases lay between the germline ends. The length of the CDR3 is 14 residues. DNA of the CDR3: TGTGCCTGGAGTGGGCTGGACGGGGCCAACGTCCTGACTTTC. Its protein is CAWSGLDGANVLTF.

The chain recombines TRBV29-1 with TRBJ1-1, with D possibly matching TRBD1 (5 bases). This CDR3 is 12 amino acids long. Germline V gene sequence: CDR1 SQVTM, CDR2 ANQGSEA. V lost 5 bases, J lost 5 bases, and 12 bases lay in between. CDR3 coding DNA: TGCAGCGTTCTTTCAGGGAGGACTGAAGCTTTCTTT. Residues: CSVLSGRTEAFF.